This T cell receptor (beta chain) stems from a study of cytomegalovirus exposure and HLA in healthy donors. The CDR3 sequence is 15 residues long. The germline V gene has CDR1 MRHNA and CDR2 SNTAGT. V gave up 6 bases and J gave up 4 bases; unmatched junction bases: 6. Primers: 60 Vbeta forward and 13 Jbeta reverse. Sequencing used immunoSEQ multiplex PCR; TCRdb keeps in-frame clones, though not all of them. The table shows some 54,000 clones, with around 72% occurring only once. Sequenced material: PBMCs. The sequence was obtained from a man aged 18-30 years in good health and CMV-seronegative. The V call is TRBV6-4, the J call TRBJ2-3; 11 nucleotides agree with TRBD2. The CDR3 loop reads CASRETSGMADTQYF. The CDR3 nucleotides read TGTGCCAGCAGGGAGACTAGCGGGATGGCAGATACGCAGTATTTT.